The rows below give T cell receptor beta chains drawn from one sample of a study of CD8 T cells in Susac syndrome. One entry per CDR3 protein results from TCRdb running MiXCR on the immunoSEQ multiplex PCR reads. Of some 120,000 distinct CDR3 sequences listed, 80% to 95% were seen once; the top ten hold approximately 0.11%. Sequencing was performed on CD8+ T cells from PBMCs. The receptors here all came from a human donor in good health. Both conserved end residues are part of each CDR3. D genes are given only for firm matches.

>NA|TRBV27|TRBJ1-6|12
TGTGCCAGCACAGAGTATAATTCACCCCTCCACTTT
CASTEYNSPLHF
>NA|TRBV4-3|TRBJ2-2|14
TGCGCCAGCAGCCAAGATAGTGTCCCCACGGAGCTGTTTTTT
CASSQDSVPTELFF
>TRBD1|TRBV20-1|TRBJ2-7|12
TGCAGTGCCGGGACAGGGGCGTACGAGCAGTACTTC
CSAGTGAYEQYF
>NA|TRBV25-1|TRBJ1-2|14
TGTGCCAGCAGTGAACAGGGTACTGACTATGGCTACACCTTC
CASSEQGTDYGYTF
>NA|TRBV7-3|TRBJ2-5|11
TGTGCCAGCAGCCCCCGGAGCACCCAGTACTTC
CASSPRSTQYF
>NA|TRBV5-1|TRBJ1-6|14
TGCGCCAGCAGCTTGGAGTCTGTGAATTCACCCCTCCACTTT
CASSLESVNSPLHF
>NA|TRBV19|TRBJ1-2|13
TGTGCCAGTAGTACATCCCAACAGACCGGCTACACCTTC
CASSTSQQTGYTF
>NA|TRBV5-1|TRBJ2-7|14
TGCGCCAGCAGCCACCCGTCGGGGGTCTACGAGCAGTACTTC
CASSHPSGVYEQYF
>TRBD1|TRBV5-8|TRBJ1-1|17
TGTGCCAGCCATCCGGGACAGGCGATGTTCATGAACACTGAAGCTTTCTTT
CASHPGQAMFMNTEAFF
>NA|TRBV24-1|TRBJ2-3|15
TGTGCCACCAGTGACGCAGGATTGGGTCAAGATACGCAGTATTTT
CATSDAGLGQDTQYF